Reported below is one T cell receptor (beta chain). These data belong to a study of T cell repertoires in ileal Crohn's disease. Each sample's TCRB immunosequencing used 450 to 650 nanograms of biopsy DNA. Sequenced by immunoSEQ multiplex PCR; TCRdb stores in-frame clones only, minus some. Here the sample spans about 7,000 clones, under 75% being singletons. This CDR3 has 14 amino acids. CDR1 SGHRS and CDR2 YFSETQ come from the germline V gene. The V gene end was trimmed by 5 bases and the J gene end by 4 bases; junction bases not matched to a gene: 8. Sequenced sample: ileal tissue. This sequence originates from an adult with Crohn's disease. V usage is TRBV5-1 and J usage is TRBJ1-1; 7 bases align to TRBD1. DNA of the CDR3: TGCGCCAGCAGAGGGGGCTCCCCAGCCACTGAAGCTTTCTTT. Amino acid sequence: CASRGGSPATEAFF.